The clone carrying this TCR beta chain has at least ten counts. Its antigen is undetermined. The source of the sample is a study of regulatory T cells in long-lasting Graves disease. Across the study: Over 5 years of antithyroid drugs plus positive TSH receptor antibodies defined persistent Graves' disease. Findings and limits, study-wide: The TCR repertoire of persistent Graves' patients was less diverse than that of newly diagnosed ones.

Time point denoted: persistent/refractory GD, antithyroid drugs over 5 years with positive TRAb. Construction of the TCR library relied on RNA isolated from PBMCs. Both iRepertoire HTBI primers and Arm-PCR of CDR3 regions were used to build the TCR beta libraries. TCRdb recomputed calls from the multiplex PCR reads with MiXCR, one row per CDR3 protein. This sample has 300,000 to 350,000 distinct CDR3 sequences; roughly 21% occur once, and the top ten carry less than 35%. The TCR originated in a female donor with Graves disease. Source: peripheral blood mononuclear cells (PBMCs), taken when the disease was refractory, from a patient treated with antithyroid drugs.

The CDR3 here is CASSPRQARQGGGTYPMDTEAFF. In DNA form, the CDR3 reads TGTGCCAGCAGCCCAAGACAGGCTCGCCAAGGGGGCGGGACGTATCCAATGGACACTGAAGCTTTCTTT. V usage is TRBV7-9 and J usage is TRBJ1-1; 7 bases line up with TRBD1. The germline gives CDR1 SEHNR, CDR2 FQNEAQ (reference sequence). V shed 5 bases, J shed 3 bases, and the junction held 33 bases outside the gene matches. This CDR3 comprises 23 residues.